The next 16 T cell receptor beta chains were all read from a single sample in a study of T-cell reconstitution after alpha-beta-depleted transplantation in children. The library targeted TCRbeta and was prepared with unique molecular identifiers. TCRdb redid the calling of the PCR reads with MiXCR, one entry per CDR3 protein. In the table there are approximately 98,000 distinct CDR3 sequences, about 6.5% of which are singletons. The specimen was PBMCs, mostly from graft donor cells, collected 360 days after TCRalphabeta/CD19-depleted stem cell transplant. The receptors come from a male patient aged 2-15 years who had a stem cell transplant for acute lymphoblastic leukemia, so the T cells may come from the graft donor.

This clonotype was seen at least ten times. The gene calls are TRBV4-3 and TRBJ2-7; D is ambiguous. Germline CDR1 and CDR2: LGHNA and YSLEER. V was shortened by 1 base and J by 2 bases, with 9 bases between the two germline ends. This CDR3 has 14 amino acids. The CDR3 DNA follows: TGCGCCAGCAGCCAAGGCGGTGCAACCTACGAGCAGTACTTC. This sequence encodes CASSQGGATYEQYF.

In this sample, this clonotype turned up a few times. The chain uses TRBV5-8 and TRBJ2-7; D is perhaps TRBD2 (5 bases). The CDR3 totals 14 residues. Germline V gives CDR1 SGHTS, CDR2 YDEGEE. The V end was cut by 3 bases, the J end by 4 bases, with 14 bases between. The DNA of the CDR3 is TGTGCCAGCAGCTCGGGGAGCGGATCTTACGAGCAGTACTTC. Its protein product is CASSSGSGSYEQYF.

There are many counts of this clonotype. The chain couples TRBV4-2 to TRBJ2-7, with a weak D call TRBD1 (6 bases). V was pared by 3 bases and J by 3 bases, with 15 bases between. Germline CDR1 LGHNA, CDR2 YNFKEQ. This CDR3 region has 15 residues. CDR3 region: CASSHPGQGDYEQYF. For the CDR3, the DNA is TGTGCCAGCAGCCACCCGGGACAAGGGGACTACGAGCAGTACTTC.

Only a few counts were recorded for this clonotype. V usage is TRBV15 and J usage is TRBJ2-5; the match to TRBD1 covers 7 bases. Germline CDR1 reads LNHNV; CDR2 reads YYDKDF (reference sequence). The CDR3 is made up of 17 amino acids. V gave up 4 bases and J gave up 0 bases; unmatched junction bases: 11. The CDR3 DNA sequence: TGTGCCACCAGCACCCTTGAGTGGGGACAGTACCAAGAGACCCAGTACTTC. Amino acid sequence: CATSTLEWGQYQETQYF.

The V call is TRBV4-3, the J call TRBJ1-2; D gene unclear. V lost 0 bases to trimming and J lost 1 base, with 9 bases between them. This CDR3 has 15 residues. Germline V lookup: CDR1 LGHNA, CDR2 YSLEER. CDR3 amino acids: CASSQESGGNYGYTF. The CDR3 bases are TGCGCCAGCAGCCAAGAGAGCGGCGGTAACTATGGCTACACCTTC.

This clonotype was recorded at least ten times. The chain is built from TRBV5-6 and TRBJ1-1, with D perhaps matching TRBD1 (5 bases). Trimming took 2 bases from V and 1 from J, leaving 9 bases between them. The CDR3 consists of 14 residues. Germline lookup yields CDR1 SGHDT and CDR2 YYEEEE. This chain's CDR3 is CASSLRGENTEAFF. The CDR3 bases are TGTGCCAGCAGCTTAAGGGGAGAGAACACTGAAGCTTTCTTT.

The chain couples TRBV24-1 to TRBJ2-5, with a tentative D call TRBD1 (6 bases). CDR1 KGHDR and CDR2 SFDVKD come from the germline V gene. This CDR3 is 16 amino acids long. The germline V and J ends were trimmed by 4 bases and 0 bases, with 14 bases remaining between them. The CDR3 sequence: CATSDAGTPDQETQYF. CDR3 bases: TGTGCCACCAGTGACGCCGGGACACCCGACCAAGAGACCCAGTACTTC.

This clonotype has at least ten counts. In DNA, the CDR3 is TGTGCCAGCAGCCCACAGGCGTCCTACGAGCAGTACTTC. Translated, it gives CASSPQASYEQYF. J is TRBJ2-7 and V is TRBV7-9; D may be TRBD1 (5 bases). Trimming removed 5 bases from V and 1 base from J, with 9 bases in between. This CDR3 is built from 13 residues. CDR1 and CDR2 (germline): SEHNR, FQNEAQ (reference sequence). The variable domain in full, with the rest retrieved from reference TRBV7-9 and TRBJ2-7, is DTGVSQNPRHKITKRGQNVTFRCDPISEHNRLYWYRQTLGQGPEFLTYFQNEAQLEKSRLLSDRFSAERPKGSFSTLEIQRTEQGDSAMYLCASSPQASYEQYFGPGTRLTVT.

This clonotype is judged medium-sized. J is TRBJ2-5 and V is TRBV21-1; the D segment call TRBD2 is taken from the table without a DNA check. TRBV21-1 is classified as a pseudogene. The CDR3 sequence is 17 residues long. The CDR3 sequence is CASSKALWGDRQETQYF. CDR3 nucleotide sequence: TGTGCCAGCAGCAAAGCGCTATGGGGAGACCGTCAAGAGACCCAGTACTTC.

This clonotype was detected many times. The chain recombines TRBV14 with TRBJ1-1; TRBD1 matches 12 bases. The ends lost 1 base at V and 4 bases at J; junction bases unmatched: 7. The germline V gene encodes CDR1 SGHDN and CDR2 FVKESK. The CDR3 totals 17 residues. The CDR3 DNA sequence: TGTGCCAGCAGCCAAGGAGGGACAGGGGGCTTGAGCACTGAAGCTTTCTTT. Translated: CASSQGGTGGLSTEAFF.

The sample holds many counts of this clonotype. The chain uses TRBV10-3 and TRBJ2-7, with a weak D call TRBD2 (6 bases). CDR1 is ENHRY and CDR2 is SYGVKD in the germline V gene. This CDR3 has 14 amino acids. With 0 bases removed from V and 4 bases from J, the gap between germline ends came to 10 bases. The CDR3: CAISESGGLYEQYF. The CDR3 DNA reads TGTGCCATCAGTGAGTCAGGAGGGTTATACGAGCAGTACTTC.

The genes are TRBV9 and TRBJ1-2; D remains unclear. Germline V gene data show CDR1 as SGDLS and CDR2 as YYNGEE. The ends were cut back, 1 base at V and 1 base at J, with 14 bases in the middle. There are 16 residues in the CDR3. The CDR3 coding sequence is TGTGCCAGCAGCGTATCCTTCTCCCCCTATAACTATGGCTACACCTTC. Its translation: CASSVSFSPYNYGYTF.

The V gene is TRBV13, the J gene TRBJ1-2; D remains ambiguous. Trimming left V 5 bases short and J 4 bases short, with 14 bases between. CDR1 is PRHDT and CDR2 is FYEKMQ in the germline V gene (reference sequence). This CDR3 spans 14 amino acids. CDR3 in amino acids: CASSTSVGPYGYTF. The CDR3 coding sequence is TGTGCCAGCAGCACCTCCGTGGGTCCCTATGGCTACACCTTC.

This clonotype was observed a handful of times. The CDR3 is CASSSSLSSYNEQFF. The DNA for the CDR3 is TGTGCCAGCAGCTCCAGCTTAAGCTCCTACAATGAGCAGTTCTTC. The chain joins TRBV7-8 to TRBJ2-1, with unresolved D. Germline CDR1 SGHVS, CDR2 FQNEAQ. The ends were cut back, 4 bases at V and 0 bases at J, with 10 bases in the middle. The CDR3 spans 15 residues.

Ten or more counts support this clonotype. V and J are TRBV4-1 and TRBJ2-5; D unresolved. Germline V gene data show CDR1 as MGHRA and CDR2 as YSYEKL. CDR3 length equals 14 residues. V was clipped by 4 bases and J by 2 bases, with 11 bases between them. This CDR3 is CASSLIGLQETQYF. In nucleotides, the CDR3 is TGCGCCAGCAGCCTGATCGGGTTGCAAGAGACCCAGTACTTC.

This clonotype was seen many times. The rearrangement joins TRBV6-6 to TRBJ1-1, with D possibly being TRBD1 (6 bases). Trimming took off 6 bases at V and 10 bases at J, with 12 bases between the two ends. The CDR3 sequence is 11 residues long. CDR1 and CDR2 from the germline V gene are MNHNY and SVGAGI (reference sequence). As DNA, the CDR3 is TGTGCCAGCAGGGGGACAAGAGCAGCTTTCTTT. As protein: CASRGTRAAFF.